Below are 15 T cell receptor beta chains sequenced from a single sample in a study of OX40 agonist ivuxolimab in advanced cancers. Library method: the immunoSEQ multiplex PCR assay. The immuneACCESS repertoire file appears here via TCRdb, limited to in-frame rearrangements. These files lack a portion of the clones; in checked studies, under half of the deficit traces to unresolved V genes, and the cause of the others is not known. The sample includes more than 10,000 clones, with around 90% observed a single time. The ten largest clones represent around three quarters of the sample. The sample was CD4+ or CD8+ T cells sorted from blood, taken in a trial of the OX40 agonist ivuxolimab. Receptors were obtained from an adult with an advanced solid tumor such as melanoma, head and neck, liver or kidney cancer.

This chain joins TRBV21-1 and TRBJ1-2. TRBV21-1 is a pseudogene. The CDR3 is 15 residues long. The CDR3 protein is CASSLRDSSWDGYTF. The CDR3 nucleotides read TGTGCCAGCAGCCTTCGGGACTCCTCGTGGGATGGCTACACCTTC.

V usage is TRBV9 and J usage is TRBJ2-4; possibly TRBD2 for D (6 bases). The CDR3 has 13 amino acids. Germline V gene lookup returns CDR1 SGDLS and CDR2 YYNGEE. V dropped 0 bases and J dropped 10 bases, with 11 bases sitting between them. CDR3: CASSVVAAGIQYF. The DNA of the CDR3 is TGTGCCAGCAGCGTAGTTGCGGCGGGGATTCAGTACTTC. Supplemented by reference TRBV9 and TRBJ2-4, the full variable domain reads DSGVTQTPKHLITATGQRVTLRCSPRSGDLSVYWYQQSLDQGLQFLIQYYNGEERAKGNILERFSAQQFPDLHSELNLSSLELGDSALYFCASSVVAAGIQYFGAGTRLSVL.

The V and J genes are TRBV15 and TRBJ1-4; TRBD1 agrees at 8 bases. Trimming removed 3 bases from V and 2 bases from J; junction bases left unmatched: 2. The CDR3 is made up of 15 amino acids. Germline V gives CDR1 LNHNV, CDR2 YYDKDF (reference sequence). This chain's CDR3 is CATSRTGATNEKLFF. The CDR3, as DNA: TGTGCCACCAGCAGGACAGGGGCTACTAATGAAAAACTGTTTTTT.

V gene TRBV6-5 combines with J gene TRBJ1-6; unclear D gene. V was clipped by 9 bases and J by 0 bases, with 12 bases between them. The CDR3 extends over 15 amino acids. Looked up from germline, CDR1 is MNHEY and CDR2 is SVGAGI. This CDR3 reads CASQTASSYNSPLHF. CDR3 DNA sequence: TGTGCCAGTCAAACGGCGAGCTCCTATAATTCACCCCTCCACTTT.

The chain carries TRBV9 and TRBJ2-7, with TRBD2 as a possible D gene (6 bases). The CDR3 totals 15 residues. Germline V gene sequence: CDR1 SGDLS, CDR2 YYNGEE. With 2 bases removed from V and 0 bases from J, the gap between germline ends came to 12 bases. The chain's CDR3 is CASSVSGLSSYEQYF. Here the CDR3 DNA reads TGTGCCAGCAGCGTCAGCGGGTTGAGCTCCTACGAGCAGTACTTC.

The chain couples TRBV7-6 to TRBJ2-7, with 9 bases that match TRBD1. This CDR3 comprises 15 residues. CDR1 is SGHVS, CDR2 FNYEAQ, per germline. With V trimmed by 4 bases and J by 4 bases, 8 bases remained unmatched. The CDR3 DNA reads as TGTGCCAGCAGCTCAATACAGGGGGCGGGATACGAGCAGTACTTC. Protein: CASSSIQGAGYEQYF.

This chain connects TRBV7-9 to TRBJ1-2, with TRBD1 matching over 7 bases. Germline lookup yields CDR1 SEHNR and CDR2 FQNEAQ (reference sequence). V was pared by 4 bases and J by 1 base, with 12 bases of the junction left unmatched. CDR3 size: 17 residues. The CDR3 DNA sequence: TGTGCCAGCAGCTCTCTACAGGGACAGATTCTTAACTATGGCTACACCTTC. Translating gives CASSSLQGQILNYGYTF.

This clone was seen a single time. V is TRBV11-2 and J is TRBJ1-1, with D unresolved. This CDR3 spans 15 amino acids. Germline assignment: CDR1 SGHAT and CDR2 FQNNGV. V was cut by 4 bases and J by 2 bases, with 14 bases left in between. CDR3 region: CASSSQKVINTEAFF. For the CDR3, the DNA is TGTGCCAGCAGCTCCCAAAAGGTGATAAACACTGAAGCTTTCTTT. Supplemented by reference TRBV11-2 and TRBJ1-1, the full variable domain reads EAGVAQSPRYKIIEKRQSVAFWCNPISGHATLYWYQQILGQGPKLLIQFQNNGVVDDSQLPKDRFSAERLKGVDSTLKIQPAKLEDSAVYLCASSSQKVINTEAFFGQGTRLTVV.

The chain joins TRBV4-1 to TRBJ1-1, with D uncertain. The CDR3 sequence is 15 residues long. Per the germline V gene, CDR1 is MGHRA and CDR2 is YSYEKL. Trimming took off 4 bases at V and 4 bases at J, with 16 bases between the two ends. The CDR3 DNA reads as TGCGCCAGCAGCCCCCGGACCGCAGCGGGCACTGAAGCTTTCTTT. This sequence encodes CASSPRTAAGTEAFF.

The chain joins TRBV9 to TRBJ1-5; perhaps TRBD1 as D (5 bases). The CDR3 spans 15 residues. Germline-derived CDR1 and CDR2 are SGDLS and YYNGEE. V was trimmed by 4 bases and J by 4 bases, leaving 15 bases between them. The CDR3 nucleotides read TGTGCCAGCAGCTCCTCTGGGGGGGGGAATCAGCCCCAGCATTTT. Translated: CASSSSGGGNQPQHF.

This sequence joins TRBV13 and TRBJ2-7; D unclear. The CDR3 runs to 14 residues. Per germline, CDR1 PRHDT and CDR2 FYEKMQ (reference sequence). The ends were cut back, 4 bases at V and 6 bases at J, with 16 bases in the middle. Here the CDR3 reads CASSSDILSGEQYF. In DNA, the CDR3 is TGTGCCAGCAGCTCTGACATTCTGTCAGGCGAGCAGTACTTC.

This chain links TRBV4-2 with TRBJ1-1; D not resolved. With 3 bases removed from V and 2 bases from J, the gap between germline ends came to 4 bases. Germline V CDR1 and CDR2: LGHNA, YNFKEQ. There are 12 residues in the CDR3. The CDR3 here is CASSQVNTEAFF. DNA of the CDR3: TGTGCCAGCAGCCAGGTTAACACTGAAGCTTTCTTT.

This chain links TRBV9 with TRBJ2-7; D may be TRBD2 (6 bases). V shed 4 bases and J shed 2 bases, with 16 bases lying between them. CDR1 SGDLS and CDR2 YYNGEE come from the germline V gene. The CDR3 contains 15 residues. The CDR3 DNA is TGTGCCAGCAGCCTTAAAAGGGACTCCCCCTACGAGCAGTACTTC. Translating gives CASSLKRDSPYEQYF. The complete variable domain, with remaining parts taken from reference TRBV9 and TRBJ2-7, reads DSGVTQTPKHLITATGQRVTLRCSPRSGDLSVYWYQQSLDQGLQFLIQYYNGEERAKGNILERFSAQQFPDLHSELNLSSLELGDSALYFCASSLKRDSPYEQYFGPGTRLTVT.

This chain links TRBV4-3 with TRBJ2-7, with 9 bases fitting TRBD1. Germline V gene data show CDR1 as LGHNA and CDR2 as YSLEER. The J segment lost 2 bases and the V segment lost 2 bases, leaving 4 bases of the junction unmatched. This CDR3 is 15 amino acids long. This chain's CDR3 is CASSQPGQGTYEQYF. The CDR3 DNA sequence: TGCGCCAGCAGCCAACCGGGACAGGGTACCTACGAGCAGTACTTC.

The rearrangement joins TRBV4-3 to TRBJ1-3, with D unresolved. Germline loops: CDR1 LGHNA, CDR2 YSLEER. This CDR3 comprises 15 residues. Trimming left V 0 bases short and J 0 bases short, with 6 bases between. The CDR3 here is CASSQDRYSGNTIYF. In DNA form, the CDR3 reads TGCGCCAGCAGCCAAGATAGGTACTCTGGAAACACCATATATTTT.